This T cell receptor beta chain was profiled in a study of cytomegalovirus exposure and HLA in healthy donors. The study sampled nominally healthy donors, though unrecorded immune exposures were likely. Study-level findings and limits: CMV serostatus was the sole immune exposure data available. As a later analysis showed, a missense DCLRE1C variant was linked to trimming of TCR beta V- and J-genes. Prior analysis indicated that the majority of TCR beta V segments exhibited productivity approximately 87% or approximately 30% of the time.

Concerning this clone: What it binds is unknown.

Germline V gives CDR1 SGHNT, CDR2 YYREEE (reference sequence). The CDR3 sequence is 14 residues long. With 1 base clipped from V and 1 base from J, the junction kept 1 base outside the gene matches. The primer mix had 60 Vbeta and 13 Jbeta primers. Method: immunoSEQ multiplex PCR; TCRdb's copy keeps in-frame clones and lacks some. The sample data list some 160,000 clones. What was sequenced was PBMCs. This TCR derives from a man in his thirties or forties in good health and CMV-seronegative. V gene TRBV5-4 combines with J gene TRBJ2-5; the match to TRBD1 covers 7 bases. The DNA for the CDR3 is TGTGCCAGCAGCTTGACAGGGGTCCAAGAGACCCAGTACTTC. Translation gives CASSLTGVQETQYF.